This T cell receptor (beta chain) was obtained from a study of blood T cell repertoires in COVID-19. Across the whole study: Nucleic acid was either cDNA or gDNA, and it came from T cells, B-cell-depleted T cells, or PBMCs.

Per the study methods: Amplification from reference gene primers served as the basis for estimated nucleated cell counts. Assay used: immunoSEQ multiplex PCR; TCRdb lists only in-frame clones, some missing. V and J calls plus clone size are reproduced from that table; the DNA served to infer D and trimming. Of about 330,000 clones listed, roughly 90% are singletons. This receptor was taken from a man younger than 45 with COVID-19, enrolled during active disease. The sequenced sample consisted of peripheral blood.

CDR3 coding DNA: TGTGCCAGCAGTGGGACAGGGAAGACAGATACGCAGTATTTT. It is translated as CASSGTGKTDTQYF. This chain uses TRBV3-1 (or the pseudogene TRBV3-2) with TRBJ2-3, with 9 bases lining up with TRBD1. Germline V lookup: CDR1 LGHDT, CDR2 YNNKEL (reference sequence). With 6 bases clipped from V and 3 bases from J, the junction kept 4 bases outside the gene matches. There are 14 residues in the CDR3.